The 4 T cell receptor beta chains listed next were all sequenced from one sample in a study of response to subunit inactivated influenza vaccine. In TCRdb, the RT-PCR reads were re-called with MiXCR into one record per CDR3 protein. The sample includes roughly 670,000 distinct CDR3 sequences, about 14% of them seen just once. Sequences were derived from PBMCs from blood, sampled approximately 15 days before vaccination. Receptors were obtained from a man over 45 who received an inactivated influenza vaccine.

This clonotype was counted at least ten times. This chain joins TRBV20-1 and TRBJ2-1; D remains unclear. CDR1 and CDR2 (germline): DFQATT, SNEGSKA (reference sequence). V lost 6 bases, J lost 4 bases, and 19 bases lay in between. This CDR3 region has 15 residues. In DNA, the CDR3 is TGCAGTGCAAGGGCCCGACCAGATCGTTACAATGAGCAGTTCTTC. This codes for CSARARPDRYNEQFF.

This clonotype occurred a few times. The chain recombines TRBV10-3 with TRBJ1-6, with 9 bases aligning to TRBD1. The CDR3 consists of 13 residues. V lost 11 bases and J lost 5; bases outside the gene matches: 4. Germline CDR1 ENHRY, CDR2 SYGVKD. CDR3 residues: CAVGQGNNSPLHF. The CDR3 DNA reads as TGTGCCGTGGGACAGGGAAATAATTCACCCCTCCACTTT.

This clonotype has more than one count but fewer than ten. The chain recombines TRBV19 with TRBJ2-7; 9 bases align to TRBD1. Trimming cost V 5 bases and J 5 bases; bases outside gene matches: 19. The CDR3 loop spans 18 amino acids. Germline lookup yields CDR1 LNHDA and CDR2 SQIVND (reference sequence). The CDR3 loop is CASSPRTSDRGFFHEQYF. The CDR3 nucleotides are TGTGCCAGTAGTCCCCGAACCTCTGACAGGGGGTTTTTCCACGAGCAGTACTTC.

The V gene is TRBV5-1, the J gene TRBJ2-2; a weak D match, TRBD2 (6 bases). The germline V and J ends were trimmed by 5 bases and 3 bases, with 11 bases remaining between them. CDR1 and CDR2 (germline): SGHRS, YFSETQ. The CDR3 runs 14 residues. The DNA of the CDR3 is TGCGCCAGCAGGCGATCGGGAGACACCGGGGAGCTGTTTTTT. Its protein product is CASRRSGDTGELFF.